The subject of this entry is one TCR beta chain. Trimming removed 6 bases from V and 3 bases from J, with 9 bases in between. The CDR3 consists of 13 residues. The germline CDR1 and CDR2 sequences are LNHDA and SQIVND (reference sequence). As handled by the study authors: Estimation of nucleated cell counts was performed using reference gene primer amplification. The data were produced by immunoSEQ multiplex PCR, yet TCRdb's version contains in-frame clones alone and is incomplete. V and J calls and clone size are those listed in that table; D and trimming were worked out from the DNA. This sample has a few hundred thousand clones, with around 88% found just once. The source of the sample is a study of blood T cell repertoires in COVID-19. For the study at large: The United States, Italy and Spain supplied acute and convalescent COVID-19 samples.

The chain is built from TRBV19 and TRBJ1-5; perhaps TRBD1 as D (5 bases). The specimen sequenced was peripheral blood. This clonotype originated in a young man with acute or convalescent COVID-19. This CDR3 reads CASRTGSNQPQHF. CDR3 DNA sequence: TGTGCCAGTAGAACAGGATCCAATCAGCCCCAGCATTTT. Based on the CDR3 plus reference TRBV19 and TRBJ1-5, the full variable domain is DGGITQSPKYLFRKEGQNVTLSCEQNLNHDAMYWYRQDPGQGLRLIYYSQIVNDFQKGDIAEGYSVSREKKESFPLTVTSAQKNPTAFYLCASRTGSNQPQHFGDGTRLSIL.